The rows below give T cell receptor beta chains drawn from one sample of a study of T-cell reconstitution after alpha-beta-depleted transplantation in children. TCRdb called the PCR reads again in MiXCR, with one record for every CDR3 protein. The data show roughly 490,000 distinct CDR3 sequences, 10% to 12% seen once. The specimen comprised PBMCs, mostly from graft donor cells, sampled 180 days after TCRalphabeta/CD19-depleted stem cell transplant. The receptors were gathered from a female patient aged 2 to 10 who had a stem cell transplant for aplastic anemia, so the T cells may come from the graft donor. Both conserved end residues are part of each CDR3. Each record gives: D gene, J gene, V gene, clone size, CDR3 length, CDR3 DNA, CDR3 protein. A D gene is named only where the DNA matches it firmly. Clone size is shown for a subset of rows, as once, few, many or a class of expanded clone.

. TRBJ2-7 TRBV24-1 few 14 TGTGCCACCAGTGATTTCGCGGGCTCCTACGAGCAGTACTTC CATSDFAGSYEQYF
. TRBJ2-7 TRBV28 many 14 TGTGCCAGCAGCCTCATATCCCACTCCTACGAGCAGTACTTC CASSLISHSYEQYF
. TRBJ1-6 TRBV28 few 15 TGTGCCAGCAGTTTCGGGCAGGCTCTCAATTCACCCCTCCACTTT CASSFGQALNSPLHF
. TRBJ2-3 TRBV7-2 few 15 TGTGCCAGCAGCCGGACCCCTCTCTACACAGATACGCAGTATTTT CASSRTPLYTDTQYF
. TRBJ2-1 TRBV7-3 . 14 TGTGCCAGCGGGATGGGAGGAACCTACAATGAGCAGTTCTTC CASGMGGTYNEQFF
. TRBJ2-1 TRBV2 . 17 TGTGCCAGCAGTGAAGCATCGGCAGGGAGGGGGCCCAATGAGCAGTTCTTC CASSEASAGRGPNEQFF
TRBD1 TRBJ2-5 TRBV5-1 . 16 TGCGCCAGCAGCTCGACTCCGGGACAGCTCCAAGAGACCCAGTACTTC CASSSTPGQLQETQYF
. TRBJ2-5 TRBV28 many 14 TGTGCCAGCAGTCCCCCCCTTGGACGAGAGACCCAGTACTTC CASSPPLGRETQYF
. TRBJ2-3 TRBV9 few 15 TGTGCCAGCAGCGTAGGGAGGAGTTCCAGGGATACGCAGTATTTT CASSVGRSSRDTQYF
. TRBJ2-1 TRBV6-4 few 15 TGTGCCAGCAGCTGTCGGGAGCTTTTGGTCGATGAGCAGTTCTTC CASSCRELLVDEQFF
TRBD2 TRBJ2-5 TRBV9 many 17 TGTGCCAGCAGCGTTCGATATGGCGGGAGCGTGGGAGAGACCCAGTACTTC CASSVRYGGSVGETQYF
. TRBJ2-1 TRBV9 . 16 TGTGCCAGCAGCGTTGGGGGGTGGCTGAATTACAATGAGCAGTTCTTC CASSVGGWLNYNEQFF
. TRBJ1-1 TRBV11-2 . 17 TGTGCCAGCAGCTTAGAAGGGGAGAGGGTGTTTCGGACTGAAGCTTTCTTT CASSLEGERVFRTEAFF
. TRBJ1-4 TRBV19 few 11 TGTGCCAGTACCTCGAATGAAAAACTGTTTTTT CASTSNEKLFF
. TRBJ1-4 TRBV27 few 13 TGTGCCAGCAGTTTGGGGCGGCGGGACTTGCTGTTTTTT CASSLGRRDLLFF
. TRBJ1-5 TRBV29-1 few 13 TGCAGCGTGAGAACAGGACGGGATCAGCCCCAGCATTTT CSVRTGRDQPQHF
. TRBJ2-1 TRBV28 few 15 TGTGCCAGCAGTTTCGGGAGAGTCGGCTACAATGAGCAGTTCTTC CASSFGRVGYNEQFF
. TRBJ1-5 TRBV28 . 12 TGTGCCAGCACGGACAGATCTCAGCCCCAGCATTTT CASTDRSQPQHF
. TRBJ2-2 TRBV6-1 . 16 TGTGCCAGCAGACCTAGCAAGGGGCCATACACCGGGGAGCTGTTTTTT CASRPSKGPYTGELFF
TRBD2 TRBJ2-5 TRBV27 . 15 TGTGCCAGCAGCCGCACTAGCGGGAGTTCGGAGACCCAGTACTTC CASSRTSGSSETQYF
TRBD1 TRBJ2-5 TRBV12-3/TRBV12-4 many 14 TGTGCCAGCAGACCCTGGACAGGGGAAGAGACCCAGTACTTC CASRPWTGEETQYF
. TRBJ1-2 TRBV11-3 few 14 TGTGCCAGCAGCTTAGCTATGACCGAGAGAGGCTACACCTTC CASSLAMTERGYTF